This T cell receptor beta chain was recovered during a study of blood T cell repertoires in COVID-19. At the level of the study: Some COVID-19 samples were acute and others convalescent; all came from the United States, Italy and Spain. PBMCs, B-cell-depleted T cells, or T cells provided the cDNA or gDNA that made up the material.

This clone was observed a handful of times. As processed by the authors: Researchers report that nucleated cell counts were estimated from reference gene primer amplification. TCRdb keeps only in-frame clones here, not all; method: immunoSEQ multiplex PCR. V and J calls and clone size are those listed in that table; D and trimming were worked out from the DNA. Here the sample spans fewer than 65,000 clones, less than 80% being singletons. This sequence originates from a man aged 65-85 years with acute or convalescent COVID-19. Sequencing was done on a sample of peripheral blood.

DNA for the CDR3: TGTGCCACCAGTGATTTCCAGGGACATGCTCAAGAGACCCAGTACTTC. Protein product: CATSDFQGHAQETQYF. This chain connects TRBV24-1 to TRBJ2-5; D perhaps matches TRBD1 (6 bases). V gave up 1 base and J gave up 2 bases, with 13 bases separating them. Per the germline V gene, CDR1 is KGHDR and CDR2 is SFDVKD. The CDR3 sequence is 16 residues long.